The source of this T cell receptor (beta chain) is a study of T cells in Graves' hyperthyroidism and ophthalmopathy. Background on the study: Initial diagnosis, before any treatment, was when peripheral blood was collected.

Regions amplified from RNA transcripts were the TCR beta CDR3 regions. HTBI primers were used for first-round RT-PCR of the TCR CDR3. Via MiXCR, TCRdb re-called the multiplex PCR reads, giving one row per CDR3 protein. The sample includes about 400,000 distinct CDR3 sequences, approximately 15% of them seen just once. Per the germline V gene, CDR1 is SGHTA and CDR2 is FQGNSA. This CDR3 is 15 amino acids long. The V gene end was trimmed by 4 bases and the J gene end by 3 bases; junction bases not matched to a gene: 8. Overall study results and limits: Blood also contained most expanded thyroid clonotypes above 0.001.

This clonotype was counted ten times or more. Its antigen is currently unknown. The TCR sequence derives from a woman aged 18-30 years with Graves' hyperthyroidism. The chain couples TRBV7-2 to TRBJ2-7; 8 bases are a match to TRBD1. The sequenced material came from blood. CDR3 bases: TGTGCCAGCAGCTCCCTCAATGGACAGGGCTACGAGCAGTACTTC. Protein: CASSSLNGQGYEQYF.